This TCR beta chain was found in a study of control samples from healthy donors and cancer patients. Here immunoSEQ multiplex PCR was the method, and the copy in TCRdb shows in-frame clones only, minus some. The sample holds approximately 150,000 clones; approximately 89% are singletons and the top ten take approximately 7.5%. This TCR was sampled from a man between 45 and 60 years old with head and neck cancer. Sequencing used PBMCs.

As DNA, the CDR3 is TGTGCCAGCAGTGAGGTTAGCGGGGGGGAGACAGATACGCAGTATTTT. Protein sequence: CASSEVSGGETDTQYF. This chain connects TRBV25-1 to TRBJ2-3; TRBD2 matches 11 bases. V shed 3 bases, J shed 3 bases, and the junction held 5 bases outside the gene matches. Germline V gene data show CDR1 as MGHDK and CDR2 as SYGVNS. This CDR3 spans 16 amino acids.